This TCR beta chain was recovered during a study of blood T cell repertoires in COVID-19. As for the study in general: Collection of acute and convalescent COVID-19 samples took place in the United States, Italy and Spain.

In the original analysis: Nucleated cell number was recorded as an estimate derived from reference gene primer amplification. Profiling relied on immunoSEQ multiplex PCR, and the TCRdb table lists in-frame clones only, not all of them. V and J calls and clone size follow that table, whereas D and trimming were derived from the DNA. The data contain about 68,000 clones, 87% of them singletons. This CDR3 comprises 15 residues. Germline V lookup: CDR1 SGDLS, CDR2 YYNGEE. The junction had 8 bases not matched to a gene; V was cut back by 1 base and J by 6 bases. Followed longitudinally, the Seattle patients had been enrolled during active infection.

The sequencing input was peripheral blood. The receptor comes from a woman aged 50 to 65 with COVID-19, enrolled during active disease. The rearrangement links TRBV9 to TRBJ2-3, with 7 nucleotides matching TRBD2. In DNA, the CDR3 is TGTGCCAGCAGCGTATTTCTGGGGGAGGGCGATACGCAGTATTTT. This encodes CASSVFLGEGDTQYF.